The 4 T cell receptor beta chains below were found in one sample sequenced in a study of cytomegalovirus exposure and HLA in healthy donors. Primers: 60 Vbeta forward and 13 Jbeta reverse. Profiling relied on immunoSEQ multiplex PCR, and the TCRdb table lists in-frame clones only, not all of them. The data hold around 130,000 clones, with more than 60% observed a single time. The specimen was PBMCs. These receptors were collected from a woman in her 40s in good health and CMV-seropositive.

V and J are TRBV18 and TRBJ2-1, with unresolved D. The CDR3 has 13 amino acids. Per the germline V gene, CDR1 is KGHSH and CDR2 is LQKENI. V shed 6 bases and J shed 0 bases, with 6 bases lying between them. This CDR3 is CASSSSSYNEQFF. The CDR3 DNA sequence: TGTGCCAGCTCTTCGAGCTCCTACAATGAGCAGTTCTTC.

The CDR3 here is CAWSRASGRYEQYF. The CDR3, as DNA: TGTGCCTGGAGTCGGGCTAGCGGGAGATACGAGCAGTACTTC. The chain recombines TRBV30 with TRBJ2-7, with TRBD2 matching 10 bases. Germline CDR1 reads GTSNPN; CDR2 reads SVGIG (reference sequence). V trimming: 2 bases; J trimming: 4 bases; junction bases outside the gene matches: 5. The CDR3 consists of 14 residues.

V usage is TRBV19 and J usage is TRBJ1-4; 7 bases map to TRBD1. V lost 4 bases, J lost 4 bases, and 6 bases stayed unmatched. Germline CDR1 LNHDA, CDR2 SQIVND (reference sequence). CDR3 length: 15 residues. The CDR3 nucleotides read TGTGCCAGTAGTACTACAGGGGCCGTTAATGAAAAACTGTTTTTT. Protein: CASSTTGAVNEKLFF.

The rearrangement links TRBV27 to TRBJ1-1, with D tentatively TRBD1 (5 bases). Trimming stripped 5 bases from V and 3 bases from J, with 19 bases between. The CDR3 is 16 residues long. CDR1 is MNHEY and CDR2 is SMNVEV in the germline V gene (reference sequence). CDR3 in amino acids: CASSEGRWRRDTEAFF. In DNA, the CDR3 is TGTGCCAGCAGTGAGGGACGGTGGAGGAGGGACACTGAAGCTTTCTTT.